Listed here are 25 T cell receptor beta chains from one sample, sequenced in a study of shared clonotypes between healthy human individuals. Here immunoSEQ multiplex PCR was the method, and the copy in TCRdb shows in-frame clones only, minus some. The sample has roughly 2,300,000 clones, 85% to 95% seen once; the top ten hold 0.37%. The material sequenced was naive CD4+ T cells from PBMCs. Subset specified: CD45RA+ positively selected. The receptors originated from a man aged 18 to 35 in good health. Some clones in this sample may be carry-over from other donors' samples.

This chain links TRBV15 with TRBJ1-3; a possible D gene is TRBD1 (6 bases). Germline-derived CDR1 and CDR2 are LNHNV and YYDKDF (reference sequence). V was shortened by 0 bases and J by 2 bases, with 14 bases between the two germline ends. The CDR3 is made up of 17 amino acids. The CDR3, as DNA: TGTGCCACCAGCAGAGATCGTTTGGGGGGCGCTGGAAACACCATATATTTT. Translating gives CATSRDRLGGAGNTIYF.

The rearrangement joins TRBV7-9 to TRBJ2-7, with TRBD1 matching over 7 bases. The CDR3 covers 16 residues. CDR1 and CDR2 from the germline V gene are SEHNR and FQNEAQ (reference sequence). The junction had 10 bases not matched to a gene; V was cut back by 5 bases and J by 0 bases. The CDR3 sequence: CASSLFPPGGSYEQYF. The DNA for the CDR3 is TGTGCCAGCAGCCTCTTTCCCCCAGGGGGCTCCTACGAGCAGTACTTC.

The chain carries TRBV7-8 and TRBJ2-2; D is unclear. This CDR3 is 13 amino acids long. Germline V CDR1 and CDR2: SGHVS, FQNEAQ. V was shortened by 5 bases and J by 5 bases, with 9 bases between the two germline ends. The CDR3 region is CASSRLRTGELFF. The DNA of the CDR3 is TGTGCCAGCAGCCGGTTACGGACCGGGGAGCTGTTTTTT.

This clone showed up just once. The V and J genes are TRBV2 and TRBJ1-1, with TRBD1 matching 7 bases. In germline, CDR1 is SNHLY, CDR2 FYNNEI. The CDR3 loop spans 14 amino acids. V lost 0 bases and J lost 11; bases outside the gene matches: 9. The CDR3 DNA is TGTGCCAGCAGTGAAGCGCTTCTTGAGGGGGCGGCTTTCTTT. This codes for CASSEALLEGAAFF. The complete variable domain, with remaining parts taken from reference TRBV2 and TRBJ1-1, reads EPEVTQTPSHQVTQMGQEVILRCVPISNHLYFYWYRQILGQKVEFLVSFYNNEISEKSEIFDDQFSVERPDGSNFTLKIRSTKLEDSAMYFCASSEALLEGAAFFGQGTRLTVV.

The chain links TRBV7-8 to TRBJ1-2; tentatively, D is TRBD1 (6 bases). CDR1 is SGHVS and CDR2 is FQNEAQ in the germline V gene. V was cut by 1 base and J by 5 bases, with 14 bases left in between. The CDR3 is made up of 15 amino acids. This chain's CDR3 is CASSLGQAFAYGYTF. DNA for the CDR3: TGTGCCAGCAGCTTAGGACAGGCCTTTGCGTATGGCTACACCTTC.

This clone has just one count. V and J are TRBV5-1 and TRBJ2-7; D gene uncertain. Between the trimmed V and J ends, which lost 0 bases and 7 bases, there was a span of 20 bases. Germline V CDR1 and CDR2: SGHRS, YFSETQ. This CDR3 is built from 16 residues. CDR3 region: CASSLAESLEAGEQYF. Here the CDR3 DNA reads TGCGCCAGCAGCTTGGCCGAGAGTCTAGAGGCCGGGGAGCAGTACTTC.

V gene TRBV6-1 combines with J gene TRBJ1-5, with TRBD1 as a possible D gene (6 bases). Trimming shortened V by 2 bases and J by 4 bases, and 15 bases separated the two germline ends. This CDR3 region has 16 residues. Per the germline V gene, CDR1 is MNHNS and CDR2 is SASEGT. This chain's CDR3 is CASSENGGRANQPQHF. CDR3 nucleotide sequence: TGTGCCAGCAGTGAAAATGGGGGGCGCGCAAATCAGCCCCAGCATTTT.

With respect to this clone: Other DNA sequences in this specimen translate into the identical CDR3. The chain employs TRBV5-1 and TRBJ2-7; 8 positions agree with TRBD2. Germline V gene lookup returns CDR1 SGHRS and CDR2 YFSETQ. The junction had 6 bases not matched to a gene; V was cut back by 0 bases and J by 4 bases. This CDR3 comprises 15 residues. The CDR3 loop reads CASSLGAGGSYEQYF. The CDR3 DNA follows: TGCGCCAGCAGCTTGGGGGCGGGAGGTTCTTACGAGCAGTACTTC. The full variable domain, its missing parts supplied by reference TRBV5-1 and TRBJ2-7, is KAGVTQTPRYLIKTRGQQVTLSCSPISGHRSVSWYQQTPGQGLQFLFEYFSETQRNKGNFPGRFSGRQFSNSRSEMNVSTLELGDSALYLCASSLGAGGSYEQYFGPGTRLTVT.

The chain joins TRBV29-1 to TRBJ2-2; weak D call: TRBD1 (5 bases). This CDR3 is 13 amino acids long. Germline-derived CDR1 and CDR2 are SQVTM and ANQGSEA. Trimming left V 5 bases short and J 1 base short, with 8 bases between. The CDR3 sequence: CSVQGRNTGELFF. Written as DNA, the CDR3 is TGCAGCGTTCAGGGTCGGAACACCGGGGAGCTGTTTTTT.

V gene TRBV28 combines with J gene TRBJ2-7; D tentatively fits TRBD1 or TRBD2 (5 bases each). With 1 base removed from V and 6 bases from J, the gap between germline ends came to 19 bases. The germline V gene encodes CDR1 MDHEN and CDR2 SYDVKM. The CDR3 is made up of 16 amino acids. CDR3 region: CASSLYIGLGDGEQYF. The CDR3 nucleotides read TGTGCCAGCAGTTTATACATAGGTTTGGGGGACGGCGAGCAGTACTTC. The whole variable domain, filled in from reference TRBV28 and TRBJ2-7, reads DVKVTQSSRYLVKRTGEKVFLECVQDMDHENMFWYRQDPGLGLRLIYFSYDVKMKEKGDIPEGYSVSREKKERFSLILESASTNQTSMYLCASSLYIGLGDGEQYFGPGTRLTVT.

The CDR3 region is CASSNSGRETEQYF. The CDR3 coding sequence is TGCGCCAGCAGCAATAGCGGGAGGGAAACCGAGCAGTACTTC. The genes are TRBV5-1 and TRBJ2-7, with 11 bases fitting TRBD2. The germline CDR1 and CDR2 sequences are SGHRS and YFSETQ. Trimming cost V 4 bases and J 6 bases; bases outside gene matches: 6. The CDR3 contains 14 residues.

The chain joins TRBV7-2 to TRBJ2-3, with D uncertain. The germline V and J ends were trimmed by 3 bases and 4 bases, with 8 bases remaining between them. The CDR3 loop spans 13 amino acids. Germline loops: CDR1 SGHTA, CDR2 FQGNSA. The CDR3 DNA reads TGTGCCAGCAGCTTTGGCCTCCCAGATACGCAGTATTTT. It codes for CASSFGLPDTQYF. Full variable domain (missing parts from reference TRBV7-2 and TRBJ2-3): GAGVSQSPSNKVTEKGKDVELRCDPISGHTALYWYRQSLGQGLEFLIYFQGNSAPDKSGLPSDRFSAERTGGSVSTLTIQRTQQEDSAVYLCASSFGLPDTQYFGPGTRLTVL.

This sequence joins TRBV28 and TRBJ2-2; possibly TRBD2 for D (6 bases). The CDR3 runs to 15 residues. Trimming pared 7 bases from V and 4 bases from J, leaving 16 bases between. Per the germline V gene, CDR1 is MDHEN and CDR2 is SYDVKM. The CDR3 here is CASTPGAGATGELFF. The CDR3 DNA reads TGTGCCAGCACCCCGGGAGCAGGAGCCACCGGGGAGCTGTTTTTT.

The chain joins TRBV19 to TRBJ1-1; no reliable D call. Trimming removed 3 bases from V and 1 base from J, with 9 bases in between. Germline V gene sequence: CDR1 LNHDA, CDR2 SQIVND (reference sequence). This CDR3 has 14 amino acids. The CDR3 DNA follows: TGTGCCAGTAGTATCTACAACCCGAACACTGAAGCTTTCTTT. As protein: CASSIYNPNTEAFF.

The genes are TRBV7-8 and TRBJ2-1, with D maybe TRBD2 (5 bases). The CDR3 loop spans 13 amino acids. V lost 0 bases to trimming and J lost 12 bases, with 12 bases between them. In germline, CDR1 is SGHVS, CDR2 FQNEAQ. The CDR3 spells CASSLAPGVGQFF. The CDR3 bases are TGTGCCAGCAGCTTAGCGCCCGGGGTAGGGCAGTTCTTC.

The chain has TRBV5-1 and TRBJ2-1; a weak D match, TRBD2 (5 bases). The CDR3 is 15 residues long. Trimming cost V 4 bases and J 1 base, with 12 bases left between them. In germline, CDR1 is SGHRS, CDR2 YFSETQ. The CDR3: CASSQTSISYNEQFF. In nucleotides, the CDR3 is TGCGCCAGCAGCCAAACTAGTATTTCCTACAATGAGCAGTTCTTC.

The chain is built from TRBV5-1 and TRBJ2-5; TRBD1 matches 9 bases. Germline CDR1 SGHRS, CDR2 YFSETQ. V was pared by 5 bases and J by 5 bases, with 4 bases of the junction left unmatched. There are 13 residues in the CDR3. CDR3: CASSTGGWETQYF. The CDR3 region has the DNA TGCGCCAGCAGTACAGGGGGCTGGGAGACCCAGTACTTC.

This clone was detected once. Other DNA sequences in this sample translate to the same CDR3. The chain carries TRBV28 and TRBJ1-1, with a weak D call TRBD1 (5 bases). With 8 bases removed from V and 1 base from J, the gap between germline ends came to 14 bases. CDR1 and CDR2 (germline): MDHEN, SYDVKM. The CDR3 length is 14 residues. CDR3 amino acids: CASFPGARNTEAFF. The CDR3 DNA sequence: TGTGCCAGCTTTCCCGGGGCCCGGAACACTGAAGCTTTCTTT.

The rearrangement joins TRBV4-1 to TRBJ1-5; the D gene is possibly TRBD1 (5 bases). CDR1 is MGHRA and CDR2 is YSYEKL in the germline V gene. The CDR3 is made up of 16 amino acids. Deletions cut 1 base from V and 3 bases from J, with 13 bases between. The CDR3 reads CASSQGQILANQPQHF. CDR3 nucleotide sequence: TGCGCCAGCAGCCAAGGACAGATCCTTGCCAATCAGCCCCAGCATTTT.

This clone was seen only once. The rearrangement links TRBV28 to TRBJ2-7; D may match TRBD1 or TRBD2 (5 bases each). CDR3 length: 15 amino acids. CDR1 is MDHEN, CDR2 SYDVKM, per germline. V gave up 6 bases and J gave up 0 bases, with 15 bases separating them. The CDR3 here is CASRPGTMGSYEQYF. DNA for the CDR3: TGTGCCAGCAGGCCCGGGACGATGGGCTCCTACGAGCAGTACTTC.

Only one count was recorded for this clone. The chain combines TRBV30 with TRBJ2-3; 9 nucleotides match TRBD2. Germline-derived CDR1 and CDR2 are GTSNPN and SVGIG (reference sequence). The J segment lost 9 bases and the V segment lost 5 bases, leaving 12 bases of the junction unmatched. The CDR3 totals 14 residues. For the CDR3, the DNA is TGTGCCTGGTGGCCGGGACTAGCTCGGGACACGCAGTATTTT. Protein product: CAWWPGLARDTQYF.

The CDR3 is CASSAQRRRSPQNYGYTF. The CDR3 region has the DNA TGTGCCAGCAGCGCCCAGAGGAGACGGAGTCCCCAAAACTATGGCTACACCTTC. The rearrangement uses TRBV7-2 and TRBJ1-2, with D hard to call. The CDR3 has 18 amino acids. Trimming removed 5 bases at V and 2 bases at J, with 24 bases between. Per germline, CDR1 SGHTA and CDR2 FQGNSA.

On this clone: Distinct nucleotide sequences in the sample also encode this CDR3. The chain carries TRBV7-3 and TRBJ2-2, with 8 nucleotides matching TRBD1. Trimming cost V 2 bases and J 0 bases; bases outside gene matches: 2. The germline gives CDR1 SGHTA, CDR2 FQGTGA. The CDR3 has 16 residues. The CDR3 coding sequence is TGTGCCAGCAGCTTATTGGGACAGGCGAACACCGGGGAGCTGTTTTTT. Amino acid sequence: CASSLLGQANTGELFF. The variable domain in full, with the rest retrieved from reference TRBV7-3 and TRBJ2-2, is GAGVSQTPSNKVTEKGKYVELRCDPISGHTALYWYRQSLGQGPEFLIYFQGTGAADDSGLPNDRFFAVRPEGSVSTLKIQRTERGDSAVYLCASSLLGQANTGELFFGEGSRLTVL.

The J gene is TRBJ2-1, the V gene TRBV2; D unresolved. The CDR3 runs to 14 residues. Trimming left V 5 bases short and J 0 bases short, with 8 bases between. Germline values: CDR1 SNHLY, CDR2 FYNNEI. CDR3 sequence: CASSTESSYNEQFF. CDR3 bases: TGTGCCAGCAGTACAGAGAGCTCCTACAATGAGCAGTTCTTC.

This chain uses TRBV2 with TRBJ1-1; a possible D gene is TRBD1 (5 bases). Germline values: CDR1 SNHLY, CDR2 FYNNEI. CDR3 length equals 15 residues. Deletions cut 6 bases from V and 1 base from J, with 15 bases between. The CDR3 spells CASRGTLQENTEAFF. CDR3 DNA: TGTGCCAGCAGGGGGACCCTTCAGGAGAACACTGAAGCTTTCTTT.